This T cell receptor beta chain was profiled in a study of vaccination effects on CD4 cells after COVID-19. ViraFEST assay sequencing came after antigen-specific CD4+ T cells were expanded with viral peptide pools. Following culture for about ten days, CD4+ T cells were isolated. The participants, recipients of two vaccine doses, got either BNT162b2 or mRNA-1273. Sequencing used immunoSEQ multiplex PCR; TCRdb keeps in-frame clones, though not all of them. The table shows roughly 23,000 clones, with approximately 72% occurring only once. Trimming pared 5 bases from V and 8 bases from J, leaving 10 bases between. The CDR3 runs to 13 residues. Notes on this clone: Its matching antigen is unknown.

The origin of this receptor is a human donor who received a COVID-19 vaccine. This chain connects TRBV12-3 or TRBV12-4 to TRBJ1-6; D is possibly TRBD1 (5 bases). Sequenced here: CD4+ T cells from PBMCs cultured with HCoV-NL63 spike peptides, sampled after COVID-19 vaccination. CDR3 DNA: TGTGCCAGCAGTCCTGAACAGGATTCACCCCTCCACTTT. The encoded protein is CASSPEQDSPLHF.